This TCR beta chain was captured by sequencing in a study of CD8 T cells in Susac syndrome. RNA was extracted with the RNeasy kit, and a quantity of about 0.45 to 1 ug was reverse transcribed using random hexamers. TCRdb reprocessed the immunoSEQ multiplex PCR reads with MiXCR, giving one entry per CDR3 protein. The sample lists approximately 230,000 distinct CDR3 sequences, 93% occurring once. V lost 3 bases to trimming and J lost 7 bases; unmatched junction nucleotides: 13. From germline, CDR1 is SGHRS and CDR2 YFSETQ. The CDR3 length is 15 residues. From blood CD8+ and CD4+ T cells, the TCR beta chain was sequenced. Negative magnetic isolation gave CD8+ and CD4+ cells; FACS enriched CD8+ TEMRA.

This chain links TRBV5-1 with TRBJ2-7; 7 bases agree with TRBD1. Sequencing was done on a sample of CD4+ T cells from PBMCs. This TCR came from a human donor with multiple sclerosis. The CDR3 is CASSSELTGLEEQYF. In nucleotides, the CDR3 is TGCGCCAGCAGCTCGGAATTGACAGGGTTGGAGGAGCAGTACTTC.